The clone carrying this T cell receptor beta chain was seen more than once but under ten times. This CDR3 is built from 16 residues. The germline V gene encodes CDR1 SEHNR and CDR2 FQNEAQ (reference sequence). The germline V and J ends were trimmed by 5 bases and 1 base, with 17 bases remaining between them. Unique molecular identifiers featured in how the TCRbeta library was prepared. TCRdb analysed the PCR reads with MiXCR anew, one entry per CDR3 protein. Of 500,000 to 750,000 distinct CDR3 sequences listed, 25% to 30% were seen once; the top ten hold 30% to 45%. This sample stems from a study of T-cell reconstitution after alpha-beta-depleted transplantation in children.

The starting material was PBMCs, obtained before TCRalphabeta/CD19-depleted stem cell transplant. The genes are TRBV7-9 and TRBJ1-1; D is perhaps TRBD1 (5 bases). The clonotype comes from a boy less than two years old with Wiskott-Aldrich syndrome, due to receive a stem cell transplant. The CDR3 loop is CASSPHMGLWNTEAFF. The DNA for the CDR3 is TGTGCCAGCAGCCCACACATGGGACTGTGGAACACTGAAGCTTTCTTT.